The 8 T cell receptor beta chains reported below all come from one sample, sequenced in a study of PD-L1 blockade in urothelial cancer. The data were produced by immunoSEQ multiplex PCR, yet TCRdb's version contains in-frame clones alone and is incomplete. This sample has about 84,000 clones, with roughly 87% found just once. The sample consisted of PBMCs, taken around atezolizumab (anti-PD-L1) treatment. The receptors shown here come from a man between 65 and 85 years old with urothelial cancer.

As concerns this clone: A much larger clone lies a single base off, so this may be a read error. The chain joins TRBV7-3 to TRBJ2-3; a possible D gene is TRBD2 (7 bases). V gave up 3 bases and J gave up 5 bases, with 12 bases separating them. The CDR3 extends over 14 amino acids. In germline, CDR1 is SGHTA, CDR2 FQGTGA. CDR3 amino acids: CASSLGGGRDTQYF. The CDR3, as DNA: TGTGCCAGCAGCTTGGGGGGGGGCAGAGATACGCAGTATTTT.

The chain links TRBV4-3 to TRBJ2-1; 12 bases fit TRBD2. The CDR3 consists of 16 residues. The junction had 13 bases not matched to a gene; V was cut back by 0 bases and J by 16 bases. The germline gives CDR1 LGHNA, CDR2 YSLEER. CDR3 sequence: CASSQDPKLAGGRPFF. The DNA of the CDR3 is TGCGCCAGCAGCCAAGACCCCAAGCTAGCGGGAGGGCGACCTTTCTTC.

CDR3 amino acids: CASSFDDRDREETQYF. As DNA, the CDR3 is TGTGCCAGCAGTTTCGATGACCGGGACAGGGAAGAGACCCAGTACTTC. The chain couples TRBV6-5 to TRBJ2-5; 9 nucleotides match TRBD1. Losses at the gene ends were 4 bases for V and 3 bases for J; bases not matched to a gene: 9. Germline CDR1 MNHEY, CDR2 SVGAGI. The CDR3 runs to 16 residues.

The chain combines TRBV9 with TRBJ1-1, with D unclear. Germline V gene lookup returns CDR1 SGDLS and CDR2 YYNGEE. This CDR3 has 15 amino acids. Between the trimmed V and J ends, which lost 0 bases and 0 bases, there was a span of 9 bases. Written as DNA, the CDR3 is TGTGCCAGCAGCGTAGCTGAGAGGATGAACACTGAAGCTTTCTTT. It translates to CASSVAERMNTEAFF.

The gene calls are TRBV19 and TRBJ2-1, with D tentatively TRBD2 (6 bases). The germline V gene encodes CDR1 LNHDA and CDR2 SQIVND (reference sequence). This CDR3 region has 16 residues. V shed 5 bases and J shed 7 bases, with 21 bases lying between them. The CDR3 is CASSPTSVGSMNEQFF. For the CDR3, the DNA is TGTGCCAGTAGTCCCACCTCGGTCGGGAGTATGAATGAGCAGTTCTTC.

Here the CDR3 reads CASRETGSREKLFF. The CDR3 DNA follows: TGTGCCAGCAGGGAGACAGGGAGTCGTGAAAAACTGTTTTTT. The gene calls are TRBV6-1 and TRBJ1-4, with 7 bases identical to TRBD1. Looked up from germline, CDR1 is MNHNS and CDR2 is SASEGT. After removal of 6 bases from V and 7 bases from J, the junction contained 8 bases not matched to a gene. The CDR3 extends over 14 amino acids.

The sample holds a few counts of this clone. The V gene is TRBV2, the J gene TRBJ2-7; 7 bases line up with TRBD1. The CDR3 covers 14 residues. Looked up from germline, CDR1 is SNHLY and CDR2 is FYNNEI. V was pared by 4 bases and J by 2 bases, with 5 bases of the junction left unmatched. The CDR3 DNA sequence: TGTGCCAGCAGTGTGACAGGGCCGCCCTACGAGCAGTACTTC. As protein: CASSVTGPPYEQYF.

The chain joins TRBV6-1 to TRBJ1-2, with D possibly being TRBD1 (6 bases). In germline, CDR1 is MNHNS, CDR2 SASEGT. V dropped 10 bases and J dropped 3 bases, with 18 bases sitting between them. This CDR3 contains 14 residues. The CDR3 loop is CATFTPQGDYGYTF. CDR3 nucleotide sequence: TGTGCCACCTTTACCCCACAGGGAGACTATGGCTACACCTTC.